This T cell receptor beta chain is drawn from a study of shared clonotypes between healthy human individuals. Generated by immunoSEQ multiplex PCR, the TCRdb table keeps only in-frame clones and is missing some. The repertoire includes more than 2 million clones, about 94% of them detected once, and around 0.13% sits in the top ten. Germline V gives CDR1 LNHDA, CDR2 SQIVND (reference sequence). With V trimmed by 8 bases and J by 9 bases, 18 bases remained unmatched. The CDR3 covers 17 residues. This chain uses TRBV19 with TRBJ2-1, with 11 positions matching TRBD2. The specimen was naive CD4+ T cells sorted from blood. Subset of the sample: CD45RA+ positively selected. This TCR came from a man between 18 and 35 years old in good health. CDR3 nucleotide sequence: TGTGCCAGTGAGATTGTAGGGGCTAGCGGGAGGATCGGTGAGCAGTTCTTC. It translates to CASEIVGASGRIGEQFF.